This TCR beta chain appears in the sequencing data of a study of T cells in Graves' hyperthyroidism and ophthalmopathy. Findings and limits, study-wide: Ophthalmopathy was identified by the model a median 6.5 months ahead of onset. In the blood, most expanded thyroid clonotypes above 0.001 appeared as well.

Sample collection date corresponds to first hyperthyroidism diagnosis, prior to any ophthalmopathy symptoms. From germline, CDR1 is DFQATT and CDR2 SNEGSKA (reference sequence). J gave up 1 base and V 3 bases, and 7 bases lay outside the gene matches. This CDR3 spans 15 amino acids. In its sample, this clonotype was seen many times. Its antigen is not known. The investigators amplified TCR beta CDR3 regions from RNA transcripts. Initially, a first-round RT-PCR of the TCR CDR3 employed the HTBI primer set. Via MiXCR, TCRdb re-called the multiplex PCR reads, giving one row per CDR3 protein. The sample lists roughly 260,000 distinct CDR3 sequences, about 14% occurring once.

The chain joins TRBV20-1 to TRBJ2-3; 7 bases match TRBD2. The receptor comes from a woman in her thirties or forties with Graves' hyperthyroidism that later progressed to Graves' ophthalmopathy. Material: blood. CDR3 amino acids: CSASLGTTGTDTQYF. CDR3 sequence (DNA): TGCAGTGCTAGTCTCGGGACTACAGGCACAGATACGCAGTATTTT.